This T cell receptor (beta chain) was sequenced during a study of OX40 agonist ivuxolimab in advanced cancers. For context, the study as a whole: The costimulatory receptor OX40 (CD134) was targeted by ivuxolimab, a fully human IgG2 agonistic monoclonal antibody. Intravenous ivuxolimab was administered to patients every 2 weeks at six dose levels: 0.01, 0.1, 0.3, 1.5, 3 and 10 mg/kg. Among the roughly 54 dose-escalation patients, approximately 20 had hepatocellular carcinoma, roughly 15 melanoma, 9 renal cell carcinoma and 9 head and neck cancer. A male proportion of 82.7% and a mean age of 60 years, ranging from roughly 23 to 80, were recorded for the dose-escalation cohort. Prior anti-PD-1, anti-PD-L1 or anti-CTLA-4 therapy was permitted, and 35% to 40% of dose-escalation patients had received checkpoint inhibitors. Partial responses were achieved by three dose-escalation patients, of whom one had hepatocellular carcinoma and two had cutaneous melanoma. The purpose of peripheral TCRbeta sequencing was to test whether ivuxolimab changed TCR sequence diversity and led to clonal T-cell expansion. The paper describes the monotherapy dose-escalation part (N of about 50 patients) of the phase I trial of ivuxolimab. Points the paper makes about the study in general: Partial responders in the 0.1-3.0 mg/kg groups had among the lowest normalized peripheral clonal expansion, especially among CD8+ T cells. After ivuxolimab, more expanded clones were found on average in CD8+ T cells than in CD4+ T cells. Low levels of normalized T-cell clonal expansion were also shown by some nonresponding patients. Clonal expansion of both CD4+ and CD8+ blood T cells was observed from baseline to week 6 at doses 0.1 to 3.0 mg/kg. Antigen specificity was not determined for the clonally expanded peripheral T cells.

V is shortened by 1 base, J by 2 bases, and the region joining them spans 15 bases. Its CDR3 holds 17 amino acids, cysteine through phenylalanine. Only the CDR3 part of the read is kept: 51 bases, read in frame from the first base. CDR1 and CDR2, per the germline V gene, are SGHTA and FQGNSA. Comment on this clone: This receptor's antigen is unknown. No much larger clone exists at a distance of one base, and base qualities are not known.

Genomic DNA was isolated from the sorted cells so that the TCRbeta CDR3 region could be sequenced. TCRbeta CDR3 regions were sequenced using the immunoSEQ Assay. This is the immuneACCESS table as TCRdb keeps it, with only in-frame sequences that have V and J called. A part of the clones is gone; compared with another copy, unresolved V genes explain less than half, and the rest is unexplained. The sample profile shows 20,000 to 30,000 clones; about 88% of them were found once. Clones ranked in the top ten supply about 20% of the sample. Patients with a history of autoimmune disease or receiving systemic immunosuppression were excluded from the trial. Peripheral blood for TCR sequencing was collected from all dose cohorts at baseline, on cycle 4 day 1, and on cycle 7 day 1. Samples came from an open-label, multicenter, first-in-human phase I dose-escalation trial of ivuxolimab. Adults with locally advanced or metastatic melanoma, renal cell, hepatocellular, or head and neck squamous cell carcinoma were enrolled in the trial. CD4+ and CD8+ T cells were sorted separately from peripheral blood before TCR sequencing.

The chain employs TRBV7-2 and TRBJ2-1; the D gene is unclear. This TCR came from an adult with an advanced solid tumor such as melanoma, head and neck, liver or kidney cancer. The sequenced sample was CD4+ or CD8+ T cells sorted from blood, obtained in a trial of the OX40 agonist ivuxolimab. The CDR3 has the sequence CASSLVFKESTYNEQFF. The nucleotide sequence reads TGTGCCAGCAGCTTAGTCTTTAAGGAGTCGACCTACAATGAGCAGTTCTTC.